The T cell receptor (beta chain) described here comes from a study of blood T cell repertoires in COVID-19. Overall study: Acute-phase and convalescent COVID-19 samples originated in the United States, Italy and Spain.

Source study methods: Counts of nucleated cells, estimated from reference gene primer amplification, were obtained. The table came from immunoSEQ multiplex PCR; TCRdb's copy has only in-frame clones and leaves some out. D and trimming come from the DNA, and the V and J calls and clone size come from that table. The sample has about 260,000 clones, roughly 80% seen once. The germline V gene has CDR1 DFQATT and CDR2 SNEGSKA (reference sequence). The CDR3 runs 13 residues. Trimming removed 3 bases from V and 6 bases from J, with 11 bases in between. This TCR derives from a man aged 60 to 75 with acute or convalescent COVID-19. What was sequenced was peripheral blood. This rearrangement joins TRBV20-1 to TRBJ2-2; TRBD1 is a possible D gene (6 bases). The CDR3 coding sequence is TGCAGTGCTAGTAGACAGGCGCCCGGGGAGCTGTTTTTT. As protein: CSASRQAPGELFF.